These 10 T cell receptor beta chains share one sample of origin, sequenced in a study of long-term antiretroviral therapy in people with HIV. The assay used was immunoSEQ (version v3.0), run at survey level. Libraries were prepared by immunoSEQ multiplex PCR; TCRdb keeps only in-frame clonotypes and omits some of them. The repertoire holds some 16,000 clones, with 85% to 90% as singletons. Here the sequenced sample was unsorted PBMCs, taken 0.7 years before starting antiretroviral therapy. These receptors were obtained from a man aged 50 to 60 with HIV.

In DNA form, the CDR3 reads TGCGCCAGCAGCTTGGCCCCGGGACTGGGGGTGGGCGAGCAGTACTTC. Protein product: CASSLAPGLGVGEQYF. The chain is built from TRBV5-1 and TRBJ2-7, with D possibly TRBD2 on 6 matching bases. The germline V and J ends were trimmed by 0 bases and 6 bases, with 19 bases remaining between them. CDR3 length: 16 amino acids. Germline CDR1 reads SGHRS; CDR2 reads YFSETQ.

The chain is built from TRBV14 and TRBJ2-5; D is perhaps TRBD1 or TRBD2 (6 bases each). Trimming shortened V by 1 base and J by 5 bases, and 14 bases separated the two germline ends. Per germline, CDR1 SGHDN and CDR2 FVKESK. The CDR3 is 15 amino acids. DNA for the CDR3: TGTGCCAGCAGCCAAGGTCTCGGGGGCAGGGAGACCCAGTACTTC. It yields the protein CASSQGLGGRETQYF.

As for this clone: Compared with germline, one end of the junction differs, possibly owing to a read error. The V and J genes are TRBV7-7 and TRBJ2-3; TRBD1 matches at 8 bases. CDR1 SSHAT and CDR2 FNYEAQ come from the germline V gene (reference sequence). The CDR3 has 14 amino acids. As DNA, the CDR3 is TGTGCTAGCAGCTTGGACAGGGGCACAGATACGCAGTATTTT. This codes for CASSLDRGTDTQYF.

J is TRBJ1-1 and V is TRBV5-1; D is possibly TRBD1 (6 bases). CDR3 length equals 14 residues. Germline CDR1 reads SGHRS; CDR2 reads YFSETQ. V was cut by 0 bases and J by 5 bases, with 11 bases left in between. In DNA form, the CDR3 reads TGCGCCAGCAGCTTGGTCCCGGGGGCGACTGAAGCTTTCTTT. Protein sequence: CASSLVPGATEAFF.

This clone came up once. The chain has TRBV19 and TRBJ2-6; D gene uncertain. Trimming removed 9 bases from V and 0 bases from J, with 3 bases in between. Germline CDR1 LNHDA, CDR2 SQIVND (reference sequence). The CDR3 covers 12 residues. CDR3 amino acids: CASFSGANVLTF. DNA of the CDR3: TGTGCCAGCTTCTCTGGGGCCAACGTCCTGACTTTC.

The chain is built from TRBV11-2 and TRBJ2-1; D perhaps matches TRBD2 (6 bases). Germline CDR1 is SGHAT and CDR2 is FQNNGV. The CDR3 consists of 15 residues. V lost 0 bases, J lost 4 bases, and 10 bases lay in between. The CDR3 DNA follows: TGTGCCAGCAGCTTAGATCTGCGGGAATACAATGAGCAGTTCTTC. It specifies CASSLDLREYNEQFF.

This chain links TRBV10-1 with TRBJ1-2; D not certain. Germline CDR1 and CDR2: WNHNN and SYGVQD (reference sequence). Trimming cost V 3 bases and J 4 bases, with 15 bases left between them. The CDR3 sequence is 15 residues long. CDR3 in DNA: TGCGCCAGCAGTGATAAGATCGCGAAGACCTATGGCTACACCTTC. Its translation is CASSDKIAKTYGYTF.

The genes are TRBV5-1 and TRBJ2-7, with D perhaps given as TRBD1 or TRBD2 (6 bases each). V lost 4 bases and J lost 2, with 16 bases in between. The CDR3 extends over 15 amino acids. Germline values: CDR1 SGHRS, CDR2 YFSETQ. The CDR3 loop is CASSVWGARTYEQYF. CDR3 coding DNA: TGCGCCAGCAGCGTGTGGGGGGCGCGGACCTACGAGCAGTACTTC.

The CDR3 loop is CASAGGASTDTQYF. CDR3 DNA: TGTGCCAGCGCGGGCGGGGCTAGCACAGATACGCAGTATTTT. This chain links TRBV2 with TRBJ2-3; D is possibly TRBD2 (6 bases). The germline gives CDR1 SNHLY, CDR2 FYNNEI. CDR3 size: 14 residues. V was trimmed by 8 bases and J by 0 bases, leaving 12 bases between them.

This chain links TRBV5-1 with TRBJ1-6; D perhaps matches TRBD1 (5 bases). Per germline, CDR1 SGHRS and CDR2 YFSETQ. V shed 4 bases and J shed 1 base, with 15 bases lying between them. The length of the CDR3 is 17 residues. The CDR3, as DNA: TGCGCCAGCAGCCCGGGGACGGGGGGATCCTATAATTCACCCCTCCACTTT. It is translated as CASSPGTGGSYNSPLHF. The entire variable domain, with the rest obtained from reference TRBV5-1 and TRBJ1-6, is as follows: KAGVTQTPRYLIKTRGQQVTLSCSPISGHRSVSWYQQTPGQGLQFLFEYFSETQRNKGNFPGRFSGRQFSNSRSEMNVSTLELGDSALYLCASSPGTGGSYNSPLHFGNGTRLTVT.